The rows below give T cell receptor beta chains drawn from one sample of a study of CD8+ T cells in alopecia areata. TCRdb's copy holds only in-frame clones and misses some; the assay was immunoSEQ multiplex PCR. The sample comprises around 120,000 clones, roughly 57% of which are singletons, and 5.7% rests with the top ten. Sequencing used CD4+ T cells sorted from blood, obtained at week 4, from a patient treated with tofacitinib. The receptors were gathered from a human donor with alopecia areata. The conserved cysteine and the conserved F or W are not part of the CDR3 here.

v_call	j_call	cdr3_aa
TRBV28	TRBJ1-1	ASSLGMNTEAF
TRBV29-1	TRBJ2-1	SAKEGTSGYNEQF
TRBV5-1	TRBJ1-1	ASSAGGGAF
TRBV27	TRBJ1-2	ASSFSGGRGGDGYT
TRBV9	TRBJ1-2	ASSALSRAPYGYT
TRBV6-6	TRBJ2-3	ASSYSAQATDTQY
TRBV5-1	TRBJ2-2	ASIGDRLENTGELF
TRBV20-1	TRBJ1-1	KEGTQAF
TRBV5-1	TRBJ1-1	ASSHGQFMNTEAF
TRBV30	TRBJ1-6	AWSVDNTNSPLH
TRBV7-6	TRBJ2-1	ASSPRHVDNNEQF
TRBV25-1	TRBJ1-6	ASSGPRQGEINSPLH
TRBV9	TRBJ2-5	ASSVAGTGIGETQY
TRBV27	TRBJ1-2	ASSLSPQLNYGYT
TRBV9	TRBJ2-5	ASSVGEGRQGRETQY
TRBV27	TRBJ2-1	ASSLTTGGGGEQF
TRBV25-1	TRBJ2-5	ASSDRTGDETQY
TRBV9	TRBJ2-3	ASSISSGGAIDTQY
TRBV7-2	TRBJ2-4	ASSLALTVGSIQY
TRBV7-8	TRBJ1-2	ASSPGTGRYGYT
TRBV7-9	TRBJ2-3	ASSILAGVGTDTQY
TRBV5-6	TRBJ2-1	ASSWDQDEQF
TRBV6-6	TRBJ2-1	ASRYTGFGGEQF
TRBV18	TRBJ2-5	ASSPTGKETQY
TRBV20-1	TRBJ1-1	SARRWQEAF
TRBV27	TRBJ1-2	ASSHGTRYGYT
TRBV30	TRBJ2-3	AWSSGQGTDTQY
TRBV27	TRBJ1-2	ASSFDSNYGYT
TRBV7-9	TRBJ2-7	ASSLVRTGLEQY
TRBV7-2	TRBJ2-7	ASSLTSGGSYEQY
TRBV7-2	TRBJ2-5	ASSLEPGMGTQY
TRBV30	TRBJ2-5	AWSGSERETQY
TRBV30	TRBJ2-7	AWSDPRTAYEQY
TRBV5-1	TRBJ1-1	ASSSQEGENTEAF
TRBV30	TRBJ2-3	AGQDRGRADTQY
TRBV29-1	TRBJ2-5	SVAGGQETQY
TRBV29-1	TRBJ2-1	SASGSYNEQF
TRBV5-1	TRBJ2-3	ASSLVQSSTDTQY
TRBV29-1	TRBJ2-2	SGSGFEAGELF
TRBV5-4	TRBJ2-2	ASSPRTGRNAGELF
TRBV4-2	TRBJ2-2	ASSQESGVNGELF
TRBV7-6	TRBJ1-4	ASSSPLTGANEKLF
TRBV6-1	TRBJ1-1	ASSSEMNTEAF
TRBV5-1	TRBJ1-1	ASSLAVAGPTEAF
TRBV7-9	TRBJ1-3	ASSLASHRNTIY
TRBV19	TRBJ2-7	ASSLHGAEEQY
TRBV9	TRBJ2-7	ASSVAGTSYEQY
TRBV2	TRBJ1-5	ASSEAPGYNQPQH
TRBV28	TRBJ1-2	ASSLNLFGYT
TRBV11-2	TRBJ2-3	ASSPGLGTDTQY
TRBV30	TRBJ1-1	AFYTPGSTEAF
TRBV7-2	TRBJ1-3	ASSVTGNTIY
TRBV29-1	TRBJ1-2	SAEGGRGYGYT